This T cell receptor beta chain was sequenced for a study of T cell repertoires in cytomegalovirus infection. Study at large: CMV infection plus the matching HLA type was flagged by public TCR beta signatures. Study-wide findings and caveats: Adding up the frequency of public TCR beta families identified people who carried CMV plus the relevant HLA. In two of eight donors, the top clonotype was HLA-C-restricted CMV-specific.

This clonotype was counted at least ten times. Its antigen remains unknown. The V end was cut by 3 bases, the J end by 1 base, with 13 bases between. This CDR3 has 16 amino acids. The germline V gene encodes CDR1 LNHNV and CDR2 YYDKDF (reference sequence). A single record per CDR3 protein comes from TCRdb applying MiXCR to the reads. The sample lists around 440,000 distinct CDR3 sequences, roughly 10% seen once, with roughly 10% in the top ten. The chain couples TRBV15 to TRBJ1-5; D may be TRBD1 (5 bases). This receptor was taken from a human donor in good health (CMV status not recorded). Some clones in this sample may be carry-over from other donors' samples. The sample taken for sequencing was PBMCs. The CDR3 here is CATSRDQGKSNQPQHF. The DNA for the CDR3 is TGTGCCACCAGCAGGGATCAGGGAAAGAGCAATCAGCCCCAGCATTTT.